A selection of T cell receptor beta chains follows, all from one sample in a study of T cell responses to AZD1222 COVID-19 vaccine. Data came from immunoSEQ multiplex PCR; TCRdb stores just in-frame clones and leaves some out. The table includes some 99,000 clones, around 87% detected once. The sequenced sample was peripheral blood, obtained 28 days after the second AZD1222 dose. These receptors all stem from an adult who received the AZD1222 COVID-19 vaccine. Each CDR3 is given with its conserved first and last residue. Fields, in order: V gene, D gene, clone size, J gene, CDR3 protein, CDR3 DNA. A D gene is named only where the DNA matches it firmly. Size is omitted from some rows. Given values are once, few, many or a class for expanded clones.

V: TRBV7-2
D: TRBD2
size: once
J: TRBJ2-7
CDR3: CASSPHSGGTPYEQYF
DNA: TGTGCCAGCAGCCCCCACAGCGGGGGGACTCCCTACGAGCAGTACTTC

V: TRBV29-1
D: TRBD1
size: .
J: TRBJ1-2
CDR3: CSVGDRGANYGYTF
DNA: TGCAGCGTTGGGGACAGGGGAGCCAACTATGGCTACACCTTC

V: TRBV5-1
D: TRBD1
size: .
J: TRBJ1-3
CDR3: CASSLSQDRAGNTIYF
DNA: TGCGCCAGCAGCTTGTCCCAGGACAGGGCTGGAAACACCATATATTTT

V: TRBV7-3
D: .
size: .
J: TRBJ1-1
CDR3: CASSLTGSGTEAFF
DNA: TGTGCCAGCAGCTTAACAGGGAGTGGGACTGAAGCTTTCTTT

V: TRBV7-2
D: .
size: .
J: TRBJ1-1
CDR3: CASSLVGARTEAFF
DNA: TGTGCCAGCAGCTTAGTAGGGGCCCGCACTGAAGCTTTCTTT

V: TRBV30
D: .
size: .
J: TRBJ1-5
CDR3: CAWSLLDSNQPQHF
DNA: TGTGCCTGGAGTCTGTTAGATAGCAATCAGCCCCAGCATTTT

V: TRBV7-2
D: .
size: .
J: TRBJ2-5
CDR3: CASSAEIQETQYF
DNA: TGTGCCAGCAGCGCCGAGATACAAGAGACCCAGTACTTC

V: TRBV27
D: .
size: .
J: TRBJ1-2
CDR3: CASRSGYGYTF
DNA: TGTGCCAGCAGATCGGGCTATGGCTACACCTTC

V: TRBV12-3/TRBV12-4
D: .
size: .
J: TRBJ2-1
CDR3: CASSLRSGEQFF
DNA: TGTGCCAGCAGTTTAAGGTCGGGGGAGCAGTTCTTC

V: TRBV30
D: .
size: .
J: TRBJ1-2
CDR3: CAWSVGQTPNYGYTF
DNA: TGTGCCTGGAGTGTAGGGCAGACCCCTAACTATGGCTACACCTTC

V: TRBV7-2
D: TRBD2
size: .
J: TRBJ2-7
CDR3: CASSQSASGMVHEQYF
DNA: TGTGCCAGCAGCCAGAGCGCGAGCGGGATGGTCCACGAGCAGTACTTC

V: TRBV29-1
D: TRBD1
size: once
J: TRBJ1-6
CDR3: CSAWTGPNSPLHF
DNA: TGCAGCGCCTGGACAGGCCCTAATTCACCCCTCCACTTT

V: TRBV30
D: .
size: few
J: TRBJ1-5
CDR3: CAWSKGLGANQPQHF
DNA: TGTGCCTGGAGTAAGGGATTAGGGGCAAATCAGCCCCAGCATTTT

V: TRBV18
D: .
size: once
J: TRBJ1-2
CDR3: CASSPGVDRNYGYTF
DNA: TGTGCCAGCTCACCAGGCGTTGACAGAAACTATGGCTACACCTTC

V: TRBV7-8
D: .
size: .
J: TRBJ1-1
CDR3: CASSLGMNTEAFF
DNA: TGTGCCAGCAGCTTAGGGATGAACACTGAAGCTTTCTTT

V: TRBV10-3
D: .
size: once
J: TRBJ2-1
CDR3: CAIRENGPEQFF
DNA: TGTGCCATCAGAGAAAACGGGCCTGAGCAGTTCTTC

V: TRBV28
D: .
size: once
J: TRBJ2-7
CDR3: CASTPDQTLYEQYF
DNA: TGTGCCAGCACCCCGGACCAAACCCTCTACGAGCAGTACTTC

V: TRBV3-1/TRBV3-2
D: TRBD1
size: .
J: TRBJ1-2
CDR3: CASSPRDRDYGYTF
DNA: TGTGCCAGCAGCCCCCGGGACAGAGACTATGGCTACACCTTC

V: TRBV6-6
D: .
size: .
J: TRBJ1-3
CDR3: CASSTPGPYGNTIYF
DNA: TGTGCCAGCAGTACCCCGGGACCATATGGAAACACCATATATTTT

V: TRBV3-1/TRBV3-2
D: .
size: .
J: TRBJ1-5
CDR3: CASSQEYGGNQPQHF
DNA: TGTGCCAGCAGCCAAGAGTACGGCGGCAATCAGCCCCAGCATTTT

V: TRBV7-9
D: .
size: once
J: TRBJ1-5
CDR3: CASSPDSNQPQHF
DNA: TGTGCCAGCAGTCCTGATAGCAATCAGCCCCAGCATTTT

V: TRBV19
D: .
size: once
J: TRBJ1-1
CDR3: CASSPGTLVVEAFF
DNA: TGTGCCAGTAGTCCTGGGACCCTCGTCGTGGAGGCTTTCTTT

V: TRBV9
D: TRBD2
size: .
J: TRBJ2-5
CDR3: CASSSRTSGGAETQYF
DNA: TGTGCCAGCAGCTCCCGGACTAGCGGGGGGGCGGAGACCCAGTACTTC

V: TRBV10-3
D: TRBD2
size: once
J: TRBJ2-5
CDR3: CAASGGKETQYF
DNA: TGTGCCGCTAGCGGGGGGAAGGAGACCCAGTACTTC

V: TRBV19
D: .
size: few
J: TRBJ1-5
CDR3: CASSILGNQPQHF
DNA: TGTGCCAGTAGTATACTGGGCAATCAGCCCCAGCATTTT

V: TRBV7-7
D: TRBD2
size: .
J: TRBJ2-4
CDR3: CASSPPGLEGRNIQYF
DNA: TGTGCCAGCAGCCCTCCGGGACTAGAGGGCAGAAACATTCAGTACTTC

V: TRBV15
D: .
size: .
J: TRBJ1-1
CDR3: CATSRDLTAEAFF
DNA: TGTGCCACCAGCAGAGACCTGACAGCAGAAGCTTTCTTT

V: TRBV13
D: .
size: .
J: TRBJ1-1
CDR3: CASSPPRSPPEAFF
DNA: TGTGCCAGCAGCCCACCGAGGTCTCCACCTGAAGCTTTCTTT

V: TRBV20-1
D: .
size: once
J: TRBJ1-5
CDR3: CSASLKGKQPQHF
DNA: TGCAGTGCTAGTTTGAAGGGAAAACAGCCCCAGCATTTT

V: TRBV3-1/TRBV3-2
D: .
size: .
J: TRBJ1-6
CDR3: CASSQTWVAGSPLHF
DNA: TGTGCCAGCAGCCAAACGTGGGTGGCTGGTTCACCCCTCCACTTT

V: TRBV28
D: .
size: .
J: TRBJ2-7
CDR3: CASSLAAYYEQYF
DNA: TGTGCCAGCAGTTTGGCAGCGTACTACGAGCAGTACTTC

V: TRBV27
D: .
size: .
J: TRBJ1-1
CDR3: CASSLEIPLMNTEAFF
DNA: TGTGCCAGCAGTTTAGAAATACCCCTTATGAACACTGAAGCTTTCTTT

V: TRBV11-2
D: .
size: .
J: TRBJ2-5
CDR3: CASSLGADSLRETQYF
DNA: TGTGCCAGCAGCTTAGGGGCAGACAGCTTAAGAGAGACCCAGTACTTC

V: TRBV14
D: .
size: .
J: TRBJ1-1
CDR3: CASSPFRAPKYAFF
DNA: TGTGCCAGCAGCCCCTTCCGGGCCCCGAAATATGCTTTCTTT

V: TRBV24-1
D: .
size: .
J: TRBJ2-2
CDR3: CATSAGLWTGELFF
DNA: TGTGCCACCAGTGCTGGCCTGTGGACCGGGGAGCTGTTTTTT

V: TRBV19
D: TRBD2
size: once
J: TRBJ2-5
CDR3: CASSIRGEVPGYF
DNA: TGTGCCAGTAGTATTCGGGGGGAGGTCCCGGGGTACTTC

V: TRBV7-8
D: TRBD2
size: .
J: TRBJ2-7
CDR3: CASSRGTSGNYEQYF
DNA: TGTGCCAGCAGCCGAGGGACTAGCGGGAATTACGAGCAGTACTTC